In its sample, the clone carrying this TCR beta chain was seen a few times. Germline trimming cut 7 bases from V and 7 bases from J; bases unmatched to any gene: 17. This CDR3 is 17 amino acids long. The germline gives CDR1 MNHEY, CDR2 SMNVEV (reference sequence). The data are from a study of T-cell reconstitution after alpha-beta-depleted transplantation in children. Preparation of the TCRbeta library was carried out with unique molecular identifiers. TCRdb redid the calling of the PCR reads with MiXCR, one entry per CDR3 protein. The sample contains 500,000 to 650,000 distinct CDR3 sequences, 13% of which appear only once.

The sequence was obtained from a male patient younger than 18 who had a stem cell transplant for acute myeloid leukemia, so the T cells may come from the graft donor. This material consisted of PBMCs, mostly from graft donor cells, taken 360 days after TCRalphabeta/CD19-depleted stem cell transplant. The V call is TRBV27, the J call TRBJ2-2; 8 positions match TRBD2. CDR3 amino acids: CASNPIPGLVRFGELFF. Here the CDR3 DNA reads TGTGCCAGCAACCCAATCCCGGGACTAGTCCGATTCGGGGAGCTGTTTTTT.